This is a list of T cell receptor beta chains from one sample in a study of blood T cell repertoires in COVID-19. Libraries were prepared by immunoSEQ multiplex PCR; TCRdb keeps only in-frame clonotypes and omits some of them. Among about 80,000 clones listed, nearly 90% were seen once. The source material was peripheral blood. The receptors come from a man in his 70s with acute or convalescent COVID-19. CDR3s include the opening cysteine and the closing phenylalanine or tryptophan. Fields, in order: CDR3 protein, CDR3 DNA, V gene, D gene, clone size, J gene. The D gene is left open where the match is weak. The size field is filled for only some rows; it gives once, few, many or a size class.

CASSLADYRALNEKLFF | TGTGCCAGCAGCTTAGCCGACTACAGGGCTCTTAATGAAAAACTGTTTTTT | TRBV7-9 | . | . | TRBJ1-4
CASSLGYRGRKETQYF | TGTGCCAGCAGCCTTGGGTACAGGGGGAGGAAAGAGACCCAGTACTTC | TRBV3-1/TRBV3-2 | TRBD1 | . | TRBJ2-5
CASSQGLTGTYPYEQYF | TGTGCCAGCAGCCAAGGATTGACAGGGACGTATCCCTACGAGCAGTACTTC | TRBV3-1/TRBV3-2 | TRBD1 | . | TRBJ2-7
CASSGTSGGRYTDTQYF | TGTGCCAGCAGTGGGACTAGCGGGGGGCGATACACAGATACGCAGTATTTT | TRBV27 | TRBD2 | . | TRBJ2-3
CASSYRPGRNYGYTF | TGTGCCAGCAGCTACAGACCAGGCAGAAACTATGGCTACACCTTC | TRBV7-8 | . | . | TRBJ1-2
CASSPGQGARYTF | TGTGCCAGCAGCCCTGGACAGGGAGCTCGCTACACCTTC | TRBV12-3/TRBV12-4 | TRBD1 | . | TRBJ1-2
CASSSGTATSSGNTIYF | TGTGCCAGCAGCTCAGGGACAGCTACCTCATCTGGAAACACCATATATTTT | TRBV7-9 | TRBD1 | . | TRBJ1-3
CASSLESGNSPLHF | TGCGCCAGCAGCTTGGAGTCAGGGAACTCACCCCTCCACTTT | TRBV5-1 | . | . | TRBJ1-6
CASSLYPQGNTEAFF | TGTGCCAGCAGCTTGTATCCCCAGGGGAACACTGAAGCTTTCTTT | TRBV5-5 | . | . | TRBJ1-1
CAWSSGGNGNTIYF | TGTGCCTGGAGCTCCGGGGGAAATGGAAACACCATATATTTT | TRBV30 | . | . | TRBJ1-3
CASSRQGVGPQHF | TGTGCCAGCTCTCGACAGGGGGTAGGGCCCCAGCATTTT | TRBV18 | TRBD1 | . | TRBJ1-5
CASSMLAGREQFF | TGTGCCAGTAGTATGCTAGCGGGCAGAGAGCAGTTCTTC | TRBV19 | TRBD2 | . | TRBJ2-1
CASSAGPGTGITDTQYF | TGTGCCAGCAGTGCGGGCCCTGGGACAGGGATCACAGATACGCAGTATTTT | TRBV28 | TRBD1 | . | TRBJ2-3
CATSRDRTGQGHF | TGTGCCACCAGCAGAGATAGAACAGGGCAGGGGCACTTC | TRBV15 | . | . | TRBJ2-7
CASSISGQGAYEQYF | TGTGCCAGTAGTATCTCCGGACAGGGGGCCTACGAGCAGTACTTC | TRBV19 | TRBD1 | . | TRBJ2-7
CASSLDSGALNTEAFF | TGCGCCAGCAGCTTGGACTCAGGGGCTTTGAACACTGAAGCTTTCTTT | TRBV5-1 | . | once | TRBJ1-1
CASSLLGGTEAFF | TGTGCCAGCAGCTTACTGGGGGGCACTGAAGCTTTCTTT | TRBV7-9 | . | . | TRBJ1-1
CASSLDRVGDSPLHF | TGCGCCAGCAGCCTGGACAGGGTTGGAGATTCACCCCTCCACTTT | TRBV5-1 | TRBD1 | . | TRBJ1-6
CAWSIDTGPQTQYF | TGTGCCTGGAGTATCGATACAGGGCCTCAAACGCAGTATTTT | TRBV30 | . | . | TRBJ2-3
CAISGQAYEQYF | TGTGCCATCAGCGGACAGGCGTACGAGCAGTACTTC | TRBV10-3 | TRBD1 | . | TRBJ2-7
CASSSWVAGGGSGELFF | TGTGCCAGCAGCTCGTGGGTGGCAGGGGGCGGCTCCGGGGAGCTGTTTTTT | TRBV7-2 | TRBD1 | . | TRBJ2-2
CASSPTPVAGAYGYTF | TGTGCCAGTAGTCCTACCCCGGTGGCAGGGGCGTATGGCTACACCTTC | TRBV19 | . | . | TRBJ1-2
CSASPLAGVREQYF | TGCAGTGCTAGTCCACTAGCGGGAGTCCGGGAGCAGTACTTC | TRBV20-1 | TRBD2 | . | TRBJ2-7
CASSEQGLYEQYF | TGTGCCAGCTCCGAACAGGGATTGTACGAGCAGTACTTC | TRBV2 | . | . | TRBJ2-7